A single sample gave rise to the 15 T cell receptor beta chains below, sequenced in a study of PD-1 blockade in classical Hodgkin lymphoma. All trial patients relapsed after autologous stem cell transplantation. The table came from immunoSEQ multiplex PCR; TCRdb's copy has only in-frame clones and leaves some out. Among about 110,000 clones, about nine tenths were seen once, and the ten largest hold 20%. The material was peripheral blood mononuclear cells (PBMCs), obtained before the second cycle of nivolumab. These receptor sequences come from a human donor with classical Hodgkin lymphoma.

The chain combines TRBV19 with TRBJ2-3, with 7 bases lining up with TRBD1. The ends lost 5 bases at V and 1 base at J; junction bases unmatched: 3. CDR3 length: 14 residues. Germline CDR1 LNHDA, CDR2 SQIVND (reference sequence). CDR3 DNA sequence: TGTGCCAGTAGTCCTGACAGGGGCACAGATACGCAGTATTTT. It yields the protein CASSPDRGTDTQYF.

Here the CDR3 DNA reads TGTGCCAGCAGGACGGGGGGCGGGAATGGCTACACCTTC. Protein product: CASRTGGGNGYTF. This chain links TRBV28 with TRBJ1-2; possible D gene TRBD1, 6 bases. Germline V gene data show CDR1 as MDHEN and CDR2 as SYDVKM. Trimming took 6 bases from V and 6 from J, leaving 14 bases between them. This CDR3 contains 13 residues.

V is TRBV11-2 and J is TRBJ2-2; D may be TRBD1 (6 bases). This CDR3 is built from 16 residues. Trimming left V 5 bases short and J 7 bases short, with 20 bases between. Per the germline V gene, CDR1 is SGHAT and CDR2 is FQNNGV. The CDR3 DNA reads as TGTGCCAGCAGCCCTCTCGGCCTGGGGGCGGGCGGGGAGCTGTTTTTT. Translating it yields CASSPLGLGAGGELFF.

The chain uses TRBV6-5 and TRBJ2-3; 11 bases align to TRBD2. The length of the CDR3 is 16 residues. Losses at the gene ends were 0 bases for V and 3 bases for J; bases not matched to a gene: 2. The germline V gene encodes CDR1 MNHEY and CDR2 SVGAGI. The CDR3 nucleotides read TGTGCCAGCAGTTACTCCACTAGCGGGAGAACAGATACGCAGTATTTT. Protein: CASSYSTSGRTDTQYF.

The CDR3 nucleotides read TGTGCCAGCAGTGATCGAGGGAGAACGACAGATACGCAGTATTTT. Its translation is CASSDRGRTTDTQYF. The chain links TRBV25-1 to TRBJ2-3; the D gene is possibly TRBD2 (5 bases). With 3 bases removed from V and 3 bases from J, the gap between germline ends came to 13 bases. The germline V gene has CDR1 MGHDK and CDR2 SYGVNS. The CDR3 loop spans 15 amino acids.

This sequence joins TRBV27 and TRBJ2-7; 9 nucleotides match TRBD2. V lost 5 bases and J lost 7; bases outside the gene matches: 24. This CDR3 is built from 19 residues. Per the germline V gene, CDR1 is MNHEY and CDR2 is SMNVEV (reference sequence). Written as DNA, the CDR3 is TGTGCCAGCAGTCCAATTATCTCCCCCGGGTTAGCGGGAGCTCGAGAGCAGTACTTC. Translation gives CASSPIISPGLAGAREQYF.

As for this clone: The germline gene is not matched at one end of the junction; a read error may be the cause. Other DNA sequences in this sample translate to the same CDR3. The J gene is TRBJ1-1, the V gene TRBV6-1; 9 nucleotides agree with TRBD1. CDR3 length: 12 amino acids. Germline V lookup: CDR1 MNHNS, CDR2 SASEGT. The CDR3 sequence is CASSRTGAEAFF. The DNA for the CDR3 is TGCGCCAGCAGCCGGACAGGGGCCGAAGCTTTCTTT.

V and J are TRBV27 and TRBJ1-2; 9 bases match TRBD1. The trim removed 4 bases at V and 4 bases at J, leaving 7 bases unmatched. The CDR3 has 15 amino acids. CDR1 and CDR2 (germline): MNHEY, SMNVEV (reference sequence). CDR3: CASSSGTGLAYGYTF. The CDR3 nucleotides are TGTGCCAGCAGTTCCGGGACAGGGCTGGCCTATGGCTACACCTTC.

The chain is built from TRBV4-3 and TRBJ1-2; no firm D call. The CDR3 is 16 residues long. Germline V gives CDR1 LGHNA, CDR2 YSLEER. Deletions cut 0 bases from V and 4 bases from J, with 15 bases between. In DNA form, the CDR3 reads TGCGCCAGCAGCCAAGATCGGGCAGGTGCCCCCTATGGCTACACCTTC. Its protein product is CASSQDRAGAPYGYTF.

The rearrangement links TRBV30 to TRBJ1-5; the D gene is possibly TRBD1 (5 bases). The CDR3 has 15 residues. V lost 5 bases, J lost 4 bases, and 18 bases lay in between. Per germline, CDR1 GTSNPN and CDR2 SVGIG (reference sequence). The chain's CDR3 is CAWDSTGGGNQPQHF. The DNA for the CDR3 is TGTGCCTGGGACTCGACGGGGGGGGGTAATCAGCCCCAGCATTTT.

This rearrangement joins TRBV29-1 to TRBJ2-7; 13 bases map to TRBD2. CDR1 is SQVTM, CDR2 ANQGSEA, per germline. The CDR3 has 17 amino acids. Germline trimming cut 1 base from V and 6 bases from J; bases unmatched to any gene: 12. Written as DNA, the CDR3 is TGCAGCGTTGAAGGAGGTGGACTAGCGGGAGTCGTCCGCGAGCAGTACTTC. Translating gives CSVEGGGLAGVVREQYF.

The V and J genes are TRBV7-2 and TRBJ2-5; tentative D call: TRBD1 (6 bases). The length of the CDR3 is 15 residues. Germline assignment: CDR1 SGHTA and CDR2 FQGNSA. Trimming stripped 4 bases from V and 5 bases from J, with 17 bases between. CDR3: CASSSSWTVMETQYF. As DNA, the CDR3 is TGTGCCAGCAGCTCCAGCTGGACAGTAATGGAGACCCAGTACTTC. Full variable domain (missing parts from reference TRBV7-2 and TRBJ2-5): GAGVSQSPSNKVTEKGKDVELRCDPISGHTALYWYRQSLGQGLEFLIYFQGNSAPDKSGLPSDRFSAERTGGSVSTLTIQRTQQEDSAVYLCASSSSWTVMETQYFGPGTRLLVL.

This rearrangement joins TRBV6-5 to TRBJ1-2, with D unclear. CDR1 and CDR2 (germline): MNHEY, SVGAGI. With 7 bases removed from V and 8 bases from J, the gap between germline ends came to 14 bases. The CDR3 spans 12 residues. CDR3 region: CASKTWGLGYTF. The CDR3 DNA follows: TGTGCCAGCAAAACTTGGGGTCTGGGCTACACCTTC.

The chain couples TRBV5-1 to TRBJ1-2; weak D call: TRBD1 (5 bases). Germline CDR1 reads SGHRS; CDR2 reads YFSETQ. The CDR3 loop spans 16 amino acids. With 0 bases removed from V and 0 bases from J, the gap between germline ends came to 12 bases. CDR3 in DNA: TGCGCCAGCAGCTTGGAGGCAGGGCCGGCTAACTATGGCTACACCTTC. Protein product: CASSLEAGPANYGYTF. The whole variable domain, filled in from reference TRBV5-1 and TRBJ1-2, reads KAGVTQTPRYLIKTRGQQVTLSCSPISGHRSVSWYQQTPGQGLQFLFEYFSETQRNKGNFPGRFSGRQFSNSRSEMNVSTLELGDSALYLCASSLEAGPANYGYTFGSGTRLTVV.

This clone has more than one count but fewer than ten. This chain uses TRBV4-2 with TRBJ1-1; D may be TRBD1 (5 bases). Germline loops: CDR1 LGHNA, CDR2 YNFKEQ. Trimming took 0 bases from V and 4 from J, leaving 9 bases between them. CDR3 size: 14 residues. The CDR3 nucleotides are TGTGCCAGCAGCCAAGAATCAGGGAGCACTGAAGCTTTCTTT. Its protein is CASSQESGSTEAFF.